Below, one T cell receptor beta chain is given with its context. The antigen it recognizes is unknown. At one end, the junction sequence differs from germline, possibly due to a read error. The sample comes from a study of blood T cells in healthy people across ages (dated by TCRdb to the mid-2010s). For context, the study as a whole: In model experiments, template switching captured about one uniquely barcoded TCR beta cDNA molecule for every two T cells. To track age-related changes in TCR beta repertoire diversity, the study relied on deep sequencing normalized with unique cDNA molecular identifiers. Donors were grouped into four age groups: young (average about 15 years), middle-aged (roughly 38), aged (about 60) and long-lived (less than 85). Donors of different ages were randomly distributed across sequencing lanes to avoid experimental bias. The study analyzed two additional independent replicas of 1 million unique cDNA reads from the same blood draw for two donors, one aged 18 to 30 and one aged 80 or older. Overall results and qualifications from the work: Because the CMV infection status of the donors was unknown, age-related changes in expanded clonotypes may potentially have been confounded. Estimates of total diversity based on one million sequenced T cells were considered lower bounds and underestimates. The percentage of naive T cells measured by flow cytometry correlated strongly with observed TCR beta diversity. Because profiling used bulk unsorted PBMCs, naive and antigen-experienced compartments could not be compared conclusively. Observed TCR beta diversity per million T cells fell roughly linearly with age, and a significant reduction was already apparent by age about 43. Compared with the aged group, the long-lived group had more naive CD4+ T cells, fewer expanded clones and increased TCR diversity, a pattern suggesting age selection.

The donors were 40 or so Caucasian individuals from Russia, aged about 6 to 95 years, who were systemically healthy. About 10 milliliters of peripheral blood were collected from each donor into EDTA-treated Vacutainer tubes. Ficoll-Paque density-gradient centrifugation was used to isolate PBMCs, with at least 6.5 million obtained per sample. Total RNA, at least 6 micrograms per sample, was extracted from PBMCs with Trizol reagent. Naive CD45RAhigh/CD27high T cell percentages were measured by flow cytometry on a PBMC aliquot from every donor. The CDR3 contains 12 residues, cysteine and phenylalanine counted. Only the CDR3 part of the read is kept: 36 bases, read in frame from the first base. The germline V gene sets CDR1 to MDHEN and CDR2 to SYDVKM. The protocol used for the library was 5' RACE. Sequenced on an Illumina HiSeq 2500. A second PCR of about 6 to 11 cycles was performed with a sample-barcoded 5' primer and a J-beta primer mix. A template-switch 5' adaptor carrying 12 random nucleotides introduced a unique molecular identifier onto each TCR beta cDNA molecule. Each sample yielded at least 2.5 million CDR3-containing paired-end reads. First-strand cDNA synthesis was performed from all RNA using the Mint cDNA synthesis kit, with priming by a TRBC-specific oligonucleotide. Following uracil-DNA glycosylase treatment, all cDNA underwent a first 18-cycle PCR with the universal primers M1SS and BC2_uni_R. Under the source paper's analysis protocol: Normalization of each sample was performed by random selection of 1 million high-quality reads, each carrying a distinct molecular identifier. Instead of being binned into consensus sequences, reads that shared molecular identifiers were thrown out. MiTCR, with a Q25 quality threshold and the strictest error-elimination algorithm, was used for CDR3 identification, clonotype clustering and error correction. A nonparametric unseen species model with Euler transformation was used to estimate lower-bound total TCR beta diversity. TCRdb ran its own pipeline on the public reads, namely fastp trimming at Q25 and MiXCR clone calling, and kept in-frame beta chains. CDR3 protein duplicates are merged, each entry listing the most common genes and DNA. In this record, the V and J calls reflect TCRdb's handling and not the investigators' own analysis. This sample comprises around 990,000 distinct CDR3 sequences, around two fifths of them detected only once. The top ten hold around 13% of the sample.

This receptor was identified in a young man in good health. The chain couples TRBV28 to TRBJ1-2; the D gene lacks a confident call. Sequencing was performed on blood. The DNA sequence is given as TGCGCCAGCCGTCGCCATAACTATGGCTACACCTTC. It codes for CASRRHNYGYTF.